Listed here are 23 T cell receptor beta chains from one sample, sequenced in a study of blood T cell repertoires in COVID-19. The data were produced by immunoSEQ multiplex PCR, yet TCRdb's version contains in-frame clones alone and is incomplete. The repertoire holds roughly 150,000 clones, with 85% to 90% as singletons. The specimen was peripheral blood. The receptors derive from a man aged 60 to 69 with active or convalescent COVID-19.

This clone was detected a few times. Written as DNA, the CDR3 is TGTGCCAGCTCACCTGCCTCGGGACAGTTCTATGGCTACACCTTC. This translates into CASSPASGQFYGYTF. The chain joins TRBV18 to TRBJ1-2; TRBD1 matches 7 bases. The CDR3 spans 15 residues. From germline, CDR1 is KGHSH and CDR2 LQKENI. V was pared by 3 bases and J by 4 bases, with 8 bases of the junction left unmatched.

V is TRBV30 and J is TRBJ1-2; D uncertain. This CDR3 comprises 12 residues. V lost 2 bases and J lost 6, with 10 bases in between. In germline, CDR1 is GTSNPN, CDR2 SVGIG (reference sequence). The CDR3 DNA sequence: TGTGCCTGGAGTAGAGAGTTTGATGGCTACACCTTC. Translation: CAWSREFDGYTF.

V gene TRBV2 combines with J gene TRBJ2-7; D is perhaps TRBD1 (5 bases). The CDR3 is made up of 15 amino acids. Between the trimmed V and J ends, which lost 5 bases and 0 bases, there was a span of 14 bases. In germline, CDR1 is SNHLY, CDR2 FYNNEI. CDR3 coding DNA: TGTGCCAGCAGTACCCAGGGAAAAAACTCCTACGAGCAGTACTTC. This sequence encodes CASSTQGKNSYEQYF.

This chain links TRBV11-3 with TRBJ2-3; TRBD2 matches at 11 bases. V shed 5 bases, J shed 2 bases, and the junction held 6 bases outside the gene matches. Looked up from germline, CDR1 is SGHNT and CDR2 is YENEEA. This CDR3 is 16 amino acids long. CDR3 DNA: TGTGCCAGCAGCCCTGGGACTAGCGGCATCACAGATACGCAGTATTTT. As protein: CASSPGTSGITDTQYF.

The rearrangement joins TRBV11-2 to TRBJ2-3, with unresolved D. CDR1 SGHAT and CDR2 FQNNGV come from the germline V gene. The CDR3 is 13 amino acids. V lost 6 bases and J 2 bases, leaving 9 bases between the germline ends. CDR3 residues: CASSFLPTDTQYF. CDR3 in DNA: TGTGCCAGCAGTTTTCTACCCACAGATACGCAGTATTTT.

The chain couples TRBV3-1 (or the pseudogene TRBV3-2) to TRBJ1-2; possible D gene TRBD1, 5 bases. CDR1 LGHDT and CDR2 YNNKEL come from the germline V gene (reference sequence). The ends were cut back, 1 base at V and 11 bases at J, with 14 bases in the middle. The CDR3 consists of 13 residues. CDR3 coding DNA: TGTGCCAGCAGCCAAGGATCAGGGCGGGGATACACCTTC. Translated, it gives CASSQGSGRGYTF.

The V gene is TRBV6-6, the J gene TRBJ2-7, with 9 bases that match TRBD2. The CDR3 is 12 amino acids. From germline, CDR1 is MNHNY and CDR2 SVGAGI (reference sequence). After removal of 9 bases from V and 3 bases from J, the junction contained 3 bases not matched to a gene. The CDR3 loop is CARSGGIYEQYF. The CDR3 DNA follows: TGTGCCAGAAGCGGGGGGATCTACGAGCAGTACTTC.

The CDR3 sequence: CASSQGTSDEQFF. The CDR3 bases are TGTGCCAGCTCTCAGGGGACTAGCGATGAGCAGTTCTTC. The chain is built from TRBV18 and TRBJ2-1; 10 bases match TRBD2. CDR1 KGHSH and CDR2 LQKENI come from the germline V gene. CDR3 length: 13 amino acids. With 6 bases clipped from V and 8 bases from J, the junction kept 4 bases outside the gene matches.

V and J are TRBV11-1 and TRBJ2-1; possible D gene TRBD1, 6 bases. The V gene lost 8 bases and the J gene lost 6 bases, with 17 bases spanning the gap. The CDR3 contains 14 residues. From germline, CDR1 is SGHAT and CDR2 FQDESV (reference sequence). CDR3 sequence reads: CASRDGQKSNEQFF. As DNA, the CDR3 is TGTGCCAGCCGAGACGGACAGAAATCCAATGAGCAGTTCTTC.

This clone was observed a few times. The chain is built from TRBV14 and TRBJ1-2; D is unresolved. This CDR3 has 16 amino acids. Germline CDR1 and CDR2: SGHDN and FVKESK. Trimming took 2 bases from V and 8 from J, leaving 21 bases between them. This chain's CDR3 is CASSQYRLTSGEGYTF. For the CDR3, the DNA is TGTGCCAGCAGCCAATACCGTCTGACGTCGGGAGAGGGCTACACCTTC. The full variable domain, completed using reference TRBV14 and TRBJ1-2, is EAGVTQFPSHSVIEKGQTVTLRCDPISGHDNLYWYRRVMGKEIKFLLHFVKESKQDESGMPNNRFLAERTGGTYSTLKVQPAELEDSGVYFCASSQYRLTSGEGYTFGSGTRLTVV.

Here the CDR3 reads CATSRQGSDTQYF. CDR3 sequence (DNA): TGTGCCACCAGCAGACAGGGGTCAGATACGCAGTATTTT. The V gene is TRBV15, the J gene TRBJ2-3; D might be TRBD1 (6 bases). The germline CDR1 and CDR2 sequences are LNHNV and YYDKDF (reference sequence). The V end was cut by 2 bases, the J end by 4 bases, with 7 bases between. This CDR3 comprises 13 residues.

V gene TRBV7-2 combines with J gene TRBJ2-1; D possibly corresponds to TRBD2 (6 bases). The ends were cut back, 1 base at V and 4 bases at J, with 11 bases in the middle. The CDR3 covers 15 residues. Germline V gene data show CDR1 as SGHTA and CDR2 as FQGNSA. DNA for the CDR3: TGTGCCAGCAGCTTAGATTCGGGGGAGTACAATGAGCAGTTCTTC. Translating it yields CASSLDSGEYNEQFF.

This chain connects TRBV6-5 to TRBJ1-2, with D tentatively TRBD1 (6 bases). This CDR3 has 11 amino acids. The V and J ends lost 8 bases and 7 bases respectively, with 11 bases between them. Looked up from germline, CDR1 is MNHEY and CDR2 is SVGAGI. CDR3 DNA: TGTGCCAGCGGAGACAGGTTTGGCTACACCTTC. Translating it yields CASGDRFGYTF.

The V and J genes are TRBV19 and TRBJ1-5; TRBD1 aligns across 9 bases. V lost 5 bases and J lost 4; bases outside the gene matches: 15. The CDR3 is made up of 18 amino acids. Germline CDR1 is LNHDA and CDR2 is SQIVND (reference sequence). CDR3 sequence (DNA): TGTGCCAGTAGTTCCCCCTCCAGCGGGACAGGGAGGAATCAGCCCCAGCATTTT. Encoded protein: CASSSPSSGTGRNQPQHF.

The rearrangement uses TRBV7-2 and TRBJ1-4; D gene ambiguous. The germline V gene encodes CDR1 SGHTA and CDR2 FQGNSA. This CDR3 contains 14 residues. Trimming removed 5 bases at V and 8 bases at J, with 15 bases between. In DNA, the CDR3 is TGTGCCAGCAGCCGCGGGTCAAAAAGGGAAAAACTGTTTTTT. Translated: CASSRGSKREKLFF.

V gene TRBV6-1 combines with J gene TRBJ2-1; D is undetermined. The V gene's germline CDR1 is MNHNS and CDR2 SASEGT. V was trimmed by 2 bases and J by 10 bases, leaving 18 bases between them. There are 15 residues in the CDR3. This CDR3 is CASSERSSLVGEQFF. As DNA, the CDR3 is TGTGCCAGCAGTGAAAGGAGCAGTCTGGTAGGAGAGCAGTTCTTC.

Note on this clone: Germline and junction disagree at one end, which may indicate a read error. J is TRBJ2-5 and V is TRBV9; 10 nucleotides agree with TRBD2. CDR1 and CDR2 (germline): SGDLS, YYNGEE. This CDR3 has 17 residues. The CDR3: CARSVAASGGDQETQYF. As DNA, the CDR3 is TGTGCCCGCAGCGTAGCTGCGAGCGGGGGGGATCAAGAGACCCAGTACTTC.

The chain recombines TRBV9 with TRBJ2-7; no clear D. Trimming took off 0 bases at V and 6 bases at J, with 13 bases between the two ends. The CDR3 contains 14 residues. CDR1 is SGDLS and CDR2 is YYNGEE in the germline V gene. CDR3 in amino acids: CASSVDETYGEQYF. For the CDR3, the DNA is TGTGCCAGCAGCGTAGATGAGACTTACGGCGAGCAGTACTTC.

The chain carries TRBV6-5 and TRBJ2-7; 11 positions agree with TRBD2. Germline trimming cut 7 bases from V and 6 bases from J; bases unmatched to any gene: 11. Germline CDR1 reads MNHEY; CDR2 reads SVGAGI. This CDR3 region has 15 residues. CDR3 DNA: TGTGCCAGCAACGCTCCGGCTAGCGGGAGGAGCGAGCAGTACTTC. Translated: CASNAPASGRSEQYF.

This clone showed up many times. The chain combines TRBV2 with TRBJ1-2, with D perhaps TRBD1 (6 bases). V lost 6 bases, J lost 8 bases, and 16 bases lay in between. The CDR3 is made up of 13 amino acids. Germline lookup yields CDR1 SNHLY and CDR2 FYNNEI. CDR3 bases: TGTGCCAGCAGGCCCGACAGGCTCGAGGGCTACACCTTC. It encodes CASRPDRLEGYTF. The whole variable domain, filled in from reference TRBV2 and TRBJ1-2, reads EPEVTQTPSHQVTQMGQEVILRCVPISNHLYFYWYRQILGQKVEFLVSFYNNEISEKSEIFDDQFSVERPDGSNFTLKIRSTKLEDSAMYFCASRPDRLEGYTFGSGTRLTVV.

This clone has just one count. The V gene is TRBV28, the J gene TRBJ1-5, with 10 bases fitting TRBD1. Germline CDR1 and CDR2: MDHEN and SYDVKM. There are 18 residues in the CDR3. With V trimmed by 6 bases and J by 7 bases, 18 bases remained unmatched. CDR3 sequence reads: CASRTHPPGQGIWQPQHF. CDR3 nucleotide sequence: TGTGCCAGCAGAACCCATCCCCCGGGACAGGGGATTTGGCAGCCCCAGCATTTT.

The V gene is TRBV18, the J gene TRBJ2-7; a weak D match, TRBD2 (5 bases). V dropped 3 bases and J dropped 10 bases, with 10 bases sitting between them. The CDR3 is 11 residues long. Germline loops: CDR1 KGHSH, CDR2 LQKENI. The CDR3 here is CASSPGEGQYF. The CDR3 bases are TGTGCCAGCTCACCGGGAGAGGGACAGTACTTC.

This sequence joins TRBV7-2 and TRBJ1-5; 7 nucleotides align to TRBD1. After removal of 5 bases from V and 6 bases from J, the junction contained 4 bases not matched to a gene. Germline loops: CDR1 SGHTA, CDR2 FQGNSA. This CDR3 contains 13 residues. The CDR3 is CASSVRGRQPQHF. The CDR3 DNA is TGTGCCAGCAGCGTAAGGGGGCGTCAGCCCCAGCATTTT.